This T cell receptor (beta chain) was sequenced for a study of T cells in Graves' hyperthyroidism and ophthalmopathy. Active moderate-to-severe ophthalmopathy, Clinical Activity Score at least 3, NOSPECS at least 4, under 3 months' duration. Thyroid ultrasound and orbital computed tomography, with clinical symptoms and serum thyroxine and TRAb, informed diagnoses. Fresh 10 ml peripheral blood yielded PBMCs. Researchers amplified the TCR beta CDR3 regions from RNA transcripts. A first-round RT-PCR of the TCR CDR3 used the HTBI primer set. TCRdb analysed the multiplex PCR reads with MiXCR anew, one entry per CDR3 protein. The sample has almost 500,000 distinct CDR3 sequences, 22% seen once; the top ten hold approximately 54%. CDR3 length: 16 amino acids. Per the germline V gene, CDR1 is LGHNA and CDR2 is YSLEER. V was shortened by 3 bases and J by 9 bases, with 18 bases between the two germline ends.

The chain carries TRBV4-3 and TRBJ1-6; possibly TRBD1 for D (6 bases). The TCR was taken from a woman in her 70s with Graves' ophthalmopathy. Sequenced: blood. As DNA, the CDR3 is TGCGCCAGCAGCCATGATGCGGGGGGGCGCAGTTCACCCCTCCACTTT. Amino acids: CASSHDAGGRSSPLHF.